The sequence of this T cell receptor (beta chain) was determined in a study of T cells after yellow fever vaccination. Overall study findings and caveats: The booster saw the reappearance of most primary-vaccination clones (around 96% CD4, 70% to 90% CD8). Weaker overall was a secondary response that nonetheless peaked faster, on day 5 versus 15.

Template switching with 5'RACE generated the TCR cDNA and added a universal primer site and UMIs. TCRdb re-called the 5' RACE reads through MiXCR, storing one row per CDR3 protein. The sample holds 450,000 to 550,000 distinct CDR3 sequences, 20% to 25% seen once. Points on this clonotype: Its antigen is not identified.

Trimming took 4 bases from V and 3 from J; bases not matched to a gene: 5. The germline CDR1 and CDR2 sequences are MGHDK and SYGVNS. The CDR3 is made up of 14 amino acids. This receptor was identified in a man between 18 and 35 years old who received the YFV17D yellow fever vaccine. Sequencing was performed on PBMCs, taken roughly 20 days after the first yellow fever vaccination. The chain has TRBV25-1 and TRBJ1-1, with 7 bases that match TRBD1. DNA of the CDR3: TGTGCCAGCAGTGTGCCAGGGGGGGACACTGAAGCTTTCTTT. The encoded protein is CASSVPGGDTEAFF.